These T cell receptor beta chains were read from a single sample in a study of beta chain features in type 1 diabetes. The repertoire was sequenced with immunoSEQ multiplex PCR; TCRdb's copy has only in-frame clones and lacks some. The top ten hold around 0.45% of the sample, which has under 150,000 clones, about 51% seen once. Sequenced input: Tregs from blood. The receptors were sampled from a man aged 18-30 years in good health. The CDR3 runs from the conserved cysteine through the conserved F or W. Fields, in order: V gene, D gene, J gene, clone size, CDR3 protein, CDR3 DNA. The D gene is left open where the match is weak. The size field is filled for only some rows; it gives once, few, many or a size class.

V gene: TRBV5-1; D gene: NA; J gene: TRBJ2-5; clone size: NA; CDR3 protein: CASSRGRGQETQYF; CDR3 DNA: TGCGCCAGCAGCAGGGGAAGGGGCCAAGAGACCCAGTACTTC
V gene: TRBV19; D gene: NA; J gene: TRBJ1-2; clone size: NA; CDR3 protein: CASSIGRQRDGYTF; CDR3 DNA: TGTGCCAGTAGTATTGGTAGACAGCGGGATGGCTACACCTTC
V gene: TRBV7-2; D gene: TRBD2; J gene: TRBJ2-3; clone size: NA; CDR3 protein: CASSFAGGGDTQYF; CDR3 DNA: TGTGCCAGCAGCTTTGCGGGAGGGGGAGATACGCAGTATTTT
V gene: TRBV7-2; D gene: TRBD1; J gene: TRBJ1-2; clone size: NA; CDR3 protein: CASRSAPGQGYGYTF; CDR3 DNA: TGTGCCAGCAGGAGCGCGCCCGGACAGGGGTATGGCTACACCTTC
V gene: TRBV7-3; D gene: TRBD1; J gene: TRBJ1-1; clone size: few; CDR3 protein: CASSFTGGGGTEAFF; CDR3 DNA: TGTGCCAGCAGCTTTACAGGGGGCGGGGGCACTGAAGCTTTCTTT
V gene: TRBV6-5; D gene: NA; J gene: TRBJ2-1; clone size: few; CDR3 protein: CASSYSGTGLNEQFF; CDR3 DNA: TGTGCCAGCAGTTACTCCGGCACAGGTTTAAATGAGCAGTTCTTC
V gene: TRBV29-1; D gene: TRBD1; J gene: TRBJ2-1; clone size: NA; CDR3 protein: CSVDQGAYNEQFF; CDR3 DNA: TGCAGCGTTGACCAGGGGGCGTACAATGAGCAGTTCTTC
V gene: TRBV7-2; D gene: NA; J gene: TRBJ1-2; clone size: few; CDR3 protein: CASSLVGRWGGGMGYTF; CDR3 DNA: TGTGCCAGCAGCTTAGTGGGGAGGTGGGGGGGCGGTATGGGCTACACCTTC
V gene: TRBV6-5; D gene: TRBD1; J gene: TRBJ1-2; clone size: NA; CDR3 protein: CATHLTGARGYTF; CDR3 DNA: TGTGCCACTCACCTGACAGGGGCGCGCGGCTACACCTTC
V gene: TRBV15; D gene: TRBD2; J gene: TRBJ2-1; clone size: NA; CDR3 protein: CATSRDGAGAHNEQFF; CDR3 DNA: TGTGCCACCAGCAGAGATGGGGCGGGAGCGCACAATGAGCAGTTCTTC
V gene: TRBV28; D gene: NA; J gene: TRBJ2-7; clone size: NA; CDR3 protein: CASSLSQGYEQYF; CDR3 DNA: TGTGCCAGCAGTTTATCACAGGGCTACGAGCAGTACTTC
V gene: TRBV29-1; D gene: TRBD2; J gene: TRBJ2-5; clone size: NA; CDR3 protein: CSVGGRIVETQYF; CDR3 DNA: TGCAGCGTTGGCGGGAGAATCGTAGAGACCCAGTACTTC
V gene: TRBV11-1; D gene: TRBD1; J gene: TRBJ2-1; clone size: few; CDR3 protein: CASSLQDRGEQFF; CDR3 DNA: TGTGCCAGCAGCTTACAGGACAGGGGCGAGCAGTTCTTC
V gene: TRBV28; D gene: TRBD2; J gene: TRBJ2-7; clone size: NA; CDR3 protein: CASSSLSGSESYEQYF; CDR3 DNA: TGTGCCAGCAGTTCCCTAAGCGGGAGTGAGTCCTACGAGCAGTACTTC
V gene: TRBV7-9; D gene: TRBD2; J gene: TRBJ2-1; clone size: NA; CDR3 protein: CASSGHTGLAGVKEQFF; CDR3 DNA: TGTGCCAGCAGCGGACACACCGGACTAGCGGGAGTGAAGGAGCAGTTCTTC
V gene: TRBV7-3; D gene: NA; J gene: TRBJ2-5; clone size: NA; CDR3 protein: CASSPDYRGETQYF; CDR3 DNA: TGTGCCAGCAGCCCGGACTACCGGGGGGAGACCCAGTACTTC
V gene: TRBV30; D gene: NA; J gene: TRBJ1-2; clone size: NA; CDR3 protein: CAWSPQGFGYTF; CDR3 DNA: TGTGCCTGGAGTCCGCAGGGTTTCGGCTACACCTTC
V gene: TRBV7-2; D gene: NA; J gene: TRBJ1-3; clone size: NA; CDR3 protein: CASSFQANSGNTIYF; CDR3 DNA: TGTGCCAGCAGCTTCCAAGCTAACTCTGGAAACACCATATATTTT
V gene: TRBV19; D gene: TRBD1; J gene: TRBJ2-1; clone size: NA; CDR3 protein: CASSFDRESGEQFF; CDR3 DNA: TGTGCCAGTAGTTTCGACAGGGAATCTGGTGAGCAGTTCTTC
V gene: TRBV5-1; D gene: NA; J gene: TRBJ2-4; clone size: few; CDR3 protein: CASSSMEGIQYF; CDR3 DNA: TGCGCCAGCAGCTCGATGGAGGGCATTCAGTACTTC
V gene: TRBV28; D gene: TRBD1; J gene: TRBJ1-1; clone size: once; CDR3 protein: CASSFAGTVLNTEAFF; CDR3 DNA: TGTGCCAGCAGTTTTGCGGGGACAGTATTGAACACTGAAGCTTTCTTT
V gene: TRBV14; D gene: NA; J gene: TRBJ2-3; clone size: NA; CDR3 protein: CASSLGGSDTQYF; CDR3 DNA: TGTGCCAGCAGCCTTGGAGGGTCAGATACGCAGTATTTT
V gene: TRBV30; D gene: TRBD1; J gene: TRBJ1-1; clone size: NA; CDR3 protein: CAWDTTGANTEAFF; CDR3 DNA: TGTGCCTGGGATACGACAGGGGCGAACACTGAAGCTTTCTTT
V gene: TRBV20-1; D gene: NA; J gene: TRBJ1-2; clone size: NA; CDR3 protein: CSARGTYGYTF; CDR3 DNA: TGCAGTGCTAGAGGAACTTACGGCTACACCTTC
V gene: TRBV7-2; D gene: NA; J gene: TRBJ1-1; clone size: few; CDR3 protein: CASSPQGNTEAFF; CDR3 DNA: TGTGCCAGCAGCCCCCAGGGTAACACTGAAGCTTTCTTT
V gene: TRBV4-3; D gene: NA; J gene: TRBJ1-3; clone size: NA; CDR3 protein: CASSQDSGASGNTIYF; CDR3 DNA: TGCGCCAGCAGCCAAGATAGTGGTGCCTCTGGAAACACCATATATTTT
V gene: TRBV18; D gene: NA; J gene: TRBJ1-1; clone size: NA; CDR3 protein: CASSQSTVLNTEAFF; CDR3 DNA: TGTGCCAGCTCTCAATCGACAGTCCTGAACACTGAAGCTTTCTTT
V gene: TRBV19; D gene: NA; J gene: TRBJ1-5; clone size: NA; CDR3 protein: CASKVTGFNQPQHF; CDR3 DNA: TGTGCCAGTAAAGTGACAGGCTTCAATCAGCCCCAGCATTTT
V gene: TRBV7-2; D gene: TRBD2; J gene: TRBJ2-7; clone size: NA; CDR3 protein: CASSLVSGGGEQYF; CDR3 DNA: TGTGCCAGCAGCTTAGTATCGGGGGGGGGAGAGCAGTACTTC
V gene: TRBV6-5; D gene: NA; J gene: TRBJ2-2; clone size: NA; CDR3 protein: CASSPGQGNTGELFF; CDR3 DNA: TGTGCCAGCAGTCCGGGACAAGGAAACACCGGGGAGCTGTTTTTT
V gene: TRBV30; D gene: TRBD1; J gene: TRBJ1-3; clone size: few; CDR3 protein: CALTGAIGTIYF; CDR3 DNA: TGTGCTTTGACAGGGGCAATTGGCACCATATATTTT
V gene: TRBV27; D gene: NA; J gene: TRBJ2-1; clone size: once; CDR3 protein: CASSLGAWRVEQFF; CDR3 DNA: TGTGCCAGCAGTTTAGGAGCGTGGCGGGTTGAGCAGTTCTTC
V gene: TRBV9; D gene: TRBD1; J gene: TRBJ1-6; clone size: NA; CDR3 protein: CASSVGTGLHSPLHF; CDR3 DNA: TGTGCCAGCAGCGTCGGGACAGGGCTCCATTCACCCCTCCACTTT
V gene: TRBV7-9; D gene: NA; J gene: TRBJ1-1; clone size: NA; CDR3 protein: CASSKGDLTFF; CDR3 DNA: TGTGCCAGCAGCAAAGGGGATTTGACTTTCTTT
V gene: TRBV15; D gene: TRBD1; J gene: TRBJ2-3; clone size: few; CDR3 protein: CATRRAGGSDTQYF; CDR3 DNA: TGTGCCACCAGAAGGGCAGGGGGCTCAGATACGCAGTATTTT
V gene: TRBV7-9; D gene: TRBD1; J gene: TRBJ2-5; clone size: few; CDR3 protein: CASSRTGTGGRETQYF; CDR3 DNA: TGTGCCAGCAGTCGAACCGGGACAGGGGGCCGAGAGACCCAGTACTTC
V gene: TRBV4-3; D gene: NA; J gene: TRBJ1-4; clone size: few; CDR3 protein: CASSLALQGLNEKLFF; CDR3 DNA: TGCGCCAGCAGCCTCGCCTTACAGGGATTAAATGAAAAACTGTTTTTT
V gene: TRBV28; D gene: NA; J gene: TRBJ2-7; clone size: NA; CDR3 protein: CASTPRGRGSYEQYF; CDR3 DNA: TGTGCCAGCACCCCGCGCGGACGGGGCTCCTACGAGCAGTACTTC
V gene: TRBV5-1; D gene: NA; J gene: TRBJ2-5; clone size: NA; CDR3 protein: CASSSSGETQYF; CDR3 DNA: TGCGCCAGCAGCTCAAGCGGAGAGACCCAGTACTTC
V gene: TRBV27; D gene: TRBD1; J gene: TRBJ2-5; clone size: once; CDR3 protein: CASRPIDRGRGETQYF; CDR3 DNA: TGTGCCAGCAGACCAATAGACAGGGGGCGGGGAGAGACCCAGTACTTC
V gene: TRBV10-3; D gene: TRBD1; J gene: TRBJ2-1; clone size: few; CDR3 protein: CAISEVVRGGVGQFF; CDR3 DNA: TGTGCCATCAGTGAAGTCGTAAGAGGGGGCGTGGGGCAGTTCTTC
V gene: TRBV28; D gene: TRBD2; J gene: TRBJ2-1; clone size: NA; CDR3 protein: CASSSGGTNEQFF; CDR3 DNA: TGTGCCAGCAGTAGCGGGGGGACTAATGAGCAGTTCTTC